The 22 T cell receptor beta chains in this list originate from one sample, sequenced in a study of metastatic and nonmetastatic thyroid tumors. TCRdb recomputed clones from the PCR reads via MiXCR. The sample carries approximately 21,000 clones, more than 20% recorded once. Patients were all untreated before their thyroid surgery. The sequencing sample was made of blood. These receptors came from a male donor with papillary thyroid cancer or a benign thyroid nodule (not recorded which). Some clones in this sample may be carry-over from other donors' samples.

This clone was observed a few times. The chain uses TRBV12-3 or TRBV12-4 and TRBJ2-4, with D perhaps matching TRBD2 (6 bases). The CDR3 is 12 residues long. Trimming stripped 9 bases from V and 9 bases from J, with 15 bases between. The CDR3: CARSPRGVIQYF. The DNA for the CDR3 is TGTGCCAGAAGTCCGCGGGGTGTCATTCAGTACTTC.

The CDR3 region is CASRGDRNTGELFF. The CDR3 nucleotides are TGTGCCAGCAGGGGGGACAGGAACACCGGGGAGCTGTTTTTT. The genes are TRBV2 and TRBJ2-2; 7 bases map to TRBD1. The CDR3 is made up of 14 amino acids. The trim removed 6 bases at V and 1 base at J, leaving 2 bases unmatched. Germline values: CDR1 SNHLY, CDR2 FYNNEI.

This clone occurred a few times. A read error is possible here, since a much larger clone lies one base away. This rearrangement joins TRBV6-4 to TRBJ2-3; unclear D gene. Per the germline V gene, CDR1 is MRHNA and CDR2 is SNTAGT. Trimming took 2 bases from V and 5 from J, leaving 8 bases between them. The CDR3 totals 13 residues. CDR3 coding DNA: TGTGCCAGCAGTGACCACGAGAAAGATACGCAGTATTTT. It codes for CASSDHEKDTQYF.

The V call is TRBV6-1, the J call TRBJ2-7; 7 nucleotides align to TRBD1. CDR1 is MNHNS and CDR2 is SASEGT in the germline V gene. This CDR3 has 13 amino acids. Unmatched junction bases numbered 4, after V lost 8 bases and J lost 0 bases. CDR3 loop: CASRRGTSYEQYF. The DNA of the CDR3 is TGTGCCAGCCGCAGGGGGACCTCCTACGAGCAGTACTTC.

This clone was counted many times. This chain connects TRBV12-3 or TRBV12-4 to TRBJ2-3; D is undetermined. With 7 bases removed from V and 5 bases from J, the gap between germline ends came to 22 bases. The CDR3 covers 16 residues. DNA for the CDR3: TGTGCCAGCAAAGAAGCCGTCGGATCGGTAGAAGATACGCAGTATTTT. Translated: CASKEAVGSVEDTQYF.

This clone was observed many times. The J gene is TRBJ2-1, the V gene TRBV14; either TRBD1 or TRBD2 may fit D (5 bases each). The CDR3 sequence is 16 residues long. Germline V CDR1 and CDR2: SGHDN, FVKESK. V was clipped by 3 bases and J by 6 bases, with 18 bases between them. The CDR3 nucleotides are TGTGCCAGCAGCCATCCGGACCTCCTGAGGGGCAATGAGCAGTTCTTC. Its protein product is CASSHPDLLRGNEQFF.

In this sample, this clone turned up many times. The chain uses TRBV6-1 and TRBJ2-7; D perhaps matches TRBD2 (7 bases). The V and J ends lost 1 base and 2 bases respectively, with 18 bases between them. Germline CDR1 is MNHNS and CDR2 is SASEGT. This CDR3 contains 17 residues. CDR3 protein: CASSEEPSGGAPYEQYF. The DNA for the CDR3 is TGTGCCAGCAGTGAAGAACCTAGTGGGGGGGCTCCCTACGAGCAGTACTTC.

This chain uses TRBV6-1 with TRBJ1-1; 8 bases align to TRBD1. CDR3 length equals 15 residues. V trimming: 6 bases; J trimming: 0 bases; junction bases outside the gene matches: 6. In germline, CDR1 is MNHNS, CDR2 SASEGT. CDR3 DNA: TGTGCCAGCAGACAACTGACAGGGGTGAACACTGAAGCTTTCTTT. Its protein is CASRQLTGVNTEAFF.

This clone was picked up many times. The CDR3 spells CASSSSGAYNEQFF. DNA of the CDR3: TGCGCCAGCAGCTCTAGCGGAGCCTACAATGAGCAGTTCTTC. The chain recombines TRBV5-1 with TRBJ2-1, with TRBD2 identical over 7 bases. Germline V gene data show CDR1 as SGHRS and CDR2 as YFSETQ. CDR3 size: 14 residues. The trim removed 3 bases at V and 2 bases at J, leaving 2 bases unmatched.

The table lists this clone with many counts. This sequence joins TRBV30 and TRBJ2-1; 8 nucleotides agree with TRBD1. The CDR3 runs 12 residues. Losses at the gene ends were 8 bases for V and 2 bases for J; bases not matched to a gene: 2. Per the germline V gene, CDR1 is GTSNPN and CDR2 is SVGIG (reference sequence). This CDR3 reads CAQGQAYNEQFF. The CDR3 region has the DNA TGTGCCCAGGGACAGGCCTACAATGAGCAGTTCTTC.

This clone was seen a few times. The chain couples TRBV30 to TRBJ2-2; TRBD1 might be the D (5 bases). This CDR3 contains 12 residues. CDR1 GTSNPN and CDR2 SVGIG come from the germline V gene (reference sequence). The DNA for the CDR3 is TGTGCGGGGCCAGGGCGAGGCGGGGAGCTGTTTTTT. It codes for CAGPGRGGELFF.

There are many counts of this clone. The chain is built from TRBV12-5 and TRBJ2-3; D is unclear. The CDR3 totals 12 residues. Trimming left V 3 bases short and J 7 bases short, with 8 bases between. Germline values: CDR1 LGHNT, CDR2 FRNRAP. The CDR3 region is CASGFAVNTQYF. DNA of the CDR3: TGTGCTAGTGGTTTCGCCGTCAATACGCAGTATTTT.

This clone showed up many times. This sample includes further DNA sequences coding for the same CDR3. The rearrangement links TRBV6-1 to TRBJ2-1, with 7 bases that match TRBD1. The V segment lost 0 bases and the J segment 8 bases; nucleotides outside the gene matches: 7. Germline CDR1 is MNHNS and CDR2 is SASEGT. The CDR3 has 15 residues. DNA of the CDR3: TGTGCCAGCAGTGAAGCGCATAGGGGGCAGGATGAGCAGTTCTTC. As protein: CASSEAHRGQDEQFF.

This clone has at least ten counts. The chain couples TRBV7-8 to TRBJ1-4; maybe TRBD1 (5 bases). This CDR3 spans 14 amino acids. Trimming cost V 3 bases and J 7 bases, with 12 bases left between them. Germline V gives CDR1 SGHVS, CDR2 FQNEAQ. Here the CDR3 DNA reads TGTGCCAGCAGCTTTGGGGCAGGGATTGAAAAACTGTTTTTT. Amino acids: CASSFGAGIEKLFF. The entire variable domain, with the rest obtained from reference TRBV7-8 and TRBJ1-4, is as follows: GAGVSQSPRYKVAKRGQDVALRCDPISGHVSLFWYQQALGQGPEFLTYFQNEAQLDKSGLPSDRFFAERPEGSVSTLKIQRTQQEDSAVYLCASSFGAGIEKLFFGSGTQLSVL.

This clone occurred many times. The rearrangement joins TRBV13 to TRBJ2-5; tentatively, D is TRBD2 (6 bases). The germline V gene has CDR1 PRHDT and CDR2 FYEKMQ (reference sequence). Trimming pared 3 bases from V and 5 bases from J, leaving 10 bases between. The CDR3 contains 13 residues. The CDR3 is CASSLEGWETQYF. The CDR3 DNA follows: TGTGCCAGCAGCTTGGAGGGATGGGAGACCCAGTACTTC.

This chain joins TRBV19 and TRBJ2-5; D may match TRBD1 or TRBD2 (5 bases each). Trimming stripped 5 bases from V and 7 bases from J, with 11 bases between. Germline V gene sequence: CDR1 LNHDA, CDR2 SQIVND (reference sequence). This CDR3 has 12 residues. The CDR3 DNA is TGTGCCAGTAGTCAAGGGACGGGGACCCAGTACTTC. Its translation: CASSQGTGTQYF.

This clone was observed at least ten times. This chain connects TRBV27 to TRBJ2-2, with 7 bases aligning to TRBD1. Germline lookup yields CDR1 MNHEY and CDR2 SMNVEV (reference sequence). V gave up 6 bases and J gave up 0 bases; unmatched junction bases: 13. CDR3 length: 18 amino acids. The chain's CDR3 is CASSTTRQGQTNTGELFF. CDR3 DNA: TGTGCCAGCAGCACCACCCGACAGGGCCAGACGAACACCGGGGAGCTGTTTTTT.

The sample holds many counts of this clone. The chain joins TRBV6-1 to TRBJ1-6; D may be TRBD1 (6 bases). Trimming removed 5 bases at V and 7 bases at J, with 12 bases between. The germline CDR1 and CDR2 sequences are MNHNS and SASEGT. This CDR3 has 14 residues. The chain's CDR3 is CASSSQGQNSPLHF. In DNA form, the CDR3 reads TGTGCCAGCAGTTCACAGGGACAAAATTCACCCCTCCACTTT.

The count of this clone is one. J is TRBJ2-3 and V is TRBV5-1, with D unresolved. This CDR3 region has 14 residues. Germline CDR1 SGHRS, CDR2 YFSETQ. V gave up 7 bases and J gave up 0 bases, with 12 bases separating them. CDR3 sequence: CASLLVTSTDTQYF. DNA for the CDR3: TGCGCCAGCCTTCTGGTTACAAGCACAGATACGCAGTATTTT.

This clone was seen ten or more times. The gene calls are TRBV3-1 and TRBJ1-1; D not certain. Germline values: CDR1 LGHDT, CDR2 YNNKEL (reference sequence). CDR3 size: 12 residues. The ends were cut back, 1 base at V and 9 bases at J, with 9 bases in the middle. The CDR3 sequence: CASSQGEVKAFF. CDR3 bases: TGTGCCAGCAGCCAAGGAGAGGTGAAAGCTTTCTTT.

This clone was detected many times. The sample contains more than one DNA sequence encoding this CDR3. The genes are TRBV19 and TRBJ2-5; tentatively, D is TRBD2 (6 bases). This CDR3 has 16 residues. V lost 7 bases and J lost 5, with 23 bases in between. The germline V gene has CDR1 LNHDA and CDR2 SQIVND (reference sequence). CDR3 sequence: CASKGSAAGRMETQYF. The DNA of the CDR3 is TGTGCCAGTAAAGGTTCAGCGGCAGGGAGGATGGAGACCCAGTACTTC.

The chain carries TRBV7-2 and TRBJ2-5; 7 nucleotides align to TRBD1. This CDR3 comprises 14 residues. Germline V gene sequence: CDR1 SGHTA, CDR2 FQGNSA. Trimming removed 3 bases from V and 1 base from J; junction bases left unmatched: 2. The CDR3 nucleotides are TGTGCCAGCAGCTTCGACAGGGTCCAAGAGACCCAGTACTTC. This translates into CASSFDRVQETQYF.